This TCR beta chain was observed in a study of Tregs in tolerant kidney transplant recipients. Note on this clone: The read ends 3 residues early relative to the CDR3; the germline J gene fills the gap.

Measured with immunoSEQ multiplex PCR; TCRdb has only the in-frame clones, and not every one. The sample yields roughly 53,000 clones, of which the top ten take up about 0.83%. The germline gives CDR1 KGHSH, CDR2 LQKENI. V lost 2 bases and J lost 3; bases outside the gene matches: 7. This CDR3 region has 15 residues. This sequence was found in a human donor who received a combined kidney and bone marrow transplant. The sample here was CD4+ T cells from blood, taken before the transplant. This rearrangement joins TRBV18 to TRBJ2-7, with 7 bases that match TRBD1. CDR3 region: CASSPAGTANYEQYF. CDR3 DNA (partial): TGTGCCAGCTCACCAGCCGGGACAGCGAACTACGAG.